This TCR beta chain was found in a study of T cell repertoires in cytomegalovirus infection (dated by TCRdb to the late 2010s). Context from the whole study: Recently identified HLA-C-restricted CMV epitopes, whose presentation resists viral immunomodulation, were targeted by peptide stimulations together with well-studied HLA-B-restricted epitopes. The HLA type of each donor mattered for the analysis, because public TCR beta signatures pointed to carriage of CMV infection along with the matching HLA type. Overall study results and their limits: The ex vivo response was dominated by HLA-C-restricted CMV-specific TCR beta clonotypes, which also provided the single most frequent clonotype in two of eight donors. Carriers of CMV infection plus the relevant HLA type were discriminated by the cumulative frequency of public TCR beta family members in the study cohort and in an independent roughly 370-donor cohort.

According to the study, the label for this sample's treatment or condition signals: in vitro stimulation with specific CMV peptide epitopes to enrich CMV-specific T cells. CDR1 and CDR2, per the germline V gene, are SGHTA and FQGNSA. V and J are trimmed by 4 bases and 7 bases, and the gene matches miss 17 bases of the junction. The CDR3 contains 18 residues, cysteine and phenylalanine counted. The entry retains the CDR3 DNA only, 54 bases that are in frame from base 1. Only one count was recorded for this clonotype. The antigen it binds to is not known. Per-nucleotide qualities are absent, and no much larger clonotype sits a single base away. One read is thin evidence. Sequencing took place on an Illumina HiSeq 1500. TCRdb cleaned the public reads at Q25 with fastp, built clones with MiXCR and kept in-frame beta chains. CDR3 protein duplicates are merged, each entry listing the most common genes and DNA. The sample table contains around 430,000 distinct CDR3 sequences; only one count was recorded for about 42% of them. Just under 45% of the sample is held by the ten biggest clonotypes.

The sequence links TRBV7-2 to TRBJ1-4; 8 bases in between match TRBD1. The source of this sequence is a human donor in good health (CMV status not recorded). Some clones in this sample may be carry-over from other donors' samples. The material sequenced was cultured PBMCs, taken from culture after CMV antigen stimulation. The DNA sequence follows: TGTGCCAGCAGCTCCGCCCCCCTAGCCCATACAGGGGGTGAAAAACTGTTTTTT. It is translated as CASSSAPLAHTGGEKLFF.